This T cell receptor beta chain was found in a study of regulatory T cells in long-lasting Graves disease. Broader study findings: There were preferences for TRBV28, TRBJ1-2 and TRBJ2-5 in persistent disease. Those with persistent disease had in common more public clonotypes (around 2,700) than new patients (approximately 920).

Researchers made TCR beta libraries by using iRepertoire HTBI primers and running Arm-PCR on CDR3 regions. MiXCR, applied by TCRdb to the multiplex PCR reads, yields one record per CDR3 protein. Here the sample spans roughly 490,000 distinct CDR3 sequences, roughly 22% being singletons. V lost 2 bases and J lost 1, with 11 bases in between. The CDR3 spans 15 residues. Germline CDR1 MNHEY, CDR2 SVGAGI. This clonotype was seen more than once but under ten times. What it binds is not known. The time point denotes: persistent/refractory GD, antithyroid drugs over 5 years with positive TRAb. PBMCs provided the RNA from which the TCR library was made.

Sequences were derived from peripheral blood mononuclear cells (PBMCs), sampled when the disease was refractory, from a patient treated with antithyroid drugs. The V call is TRBV6-5, the J call TRBJ1-1, with a weak D call TRBD1 (5 bases). The origin of this receptor is a female donor with Graves disease. DNA for the CDR3: TGTGCCAGCAGTTACCAGGGTACGGAGAACACTGAAGCTTTCTTT. Encoded protein: CASSYQGTENTEAFF.